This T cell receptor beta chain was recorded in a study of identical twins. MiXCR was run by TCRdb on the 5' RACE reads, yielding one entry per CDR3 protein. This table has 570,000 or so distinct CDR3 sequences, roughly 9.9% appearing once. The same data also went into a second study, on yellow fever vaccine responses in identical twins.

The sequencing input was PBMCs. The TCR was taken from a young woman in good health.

The CDR3 loop reads CASSLGVGPYEQYF. The CDR3 DNA follows: TGTGCCAGCAGTTTAGGAGTGGGCCCCTACGAGCAGTACTTC. V is TRBV28 and J is TRBJ2-7, with unresolved D. Trimming left V 2 bases short and J 2 bases short, with 10 bases between. CDR3 length: 14 amino acids. Germline V lookup: CDR1 MDHEN, CDR2 SYDVKM.